The present T cell receptor (beta chain) was sequenced within a study of blood T cell repertoires in COVID-19. Study background: The study drew acute and convalescent COVID-19 samples from the United States, Italy and Spain.

Original data processing: Scientists estimated how many nucleated cells there were by amplifying reference gene primers. Some clones are missing from TCRdb's copy, which holds only in-frame ones; the method was immunoSEQ multiplex PCR. Clone size and the V and J calls come from that table; the DNA yielded D and trimming. Here the sample spans 300,000 or so clones, around nine tenths being singletons. This CDR3 region has 18 residues. Trimming removed 2 bases at V and 0 bases at J, with 14 bases between. The germline V gene has CDR1 LGHNA and CDR2 YNFKEQ. The specimen was peripheral blood. V gene TRBV4-2 combines with J gene TRBJ1-6; D is unresolved. The TCR comes from a man in his fifties with active or convalescent COVID-19. The CDR3 loop is CASSQNPFASSYNSPLHF. DNA of the CDR3: TGTGCCAGCAGCCAAAACCCGTTCGCGAGCTCCTATAATTCACCCCTCCACTTT.